Listed below are T cell receptor beta chains from one sample, sequenced in a study of blood T cell repertoires in COVID-19. The repertoire was sequenced with immunoSEQ multiplex PCR; TCRdb's copy has only in-frame clones and lacks some. This sample yields some 100,000 clones, of which 65% to 85% are seen a single time; approximately 23% belongs to the top ten. Specimen: peripheral blood. The receptors stem from an elderly man with active or convalescent COVID-19. Each CDR3 is given with its conserved first and last residue. Size is stated for part of the rows, as once, few or many counts, or as a class when the clone is expanded.

j_gene: TRBJ2-7; abundance: -; v_gene: TRBV24-1; CDR3aa: CATSDPTGLEYF
j_gene: TRBJ1-2; abundance: -; v_gene: TRBV23-1; CDR3aa: CASRRQGVWIYGYTF
j_gene: TRBJ1-4; abundance: -; v_gene: TRBV6-1; CDR3aa: CASSEQGQGGSNEKLFF
j_gene: TRBJ1-3; abundance: -; v_gene: TRBV10-2; CDR3aa: CASRLDRVDTIYF
j_gene: TRBJ2-1; abundance: -; v_gene: TRBV9; CDR3aa: CASSVRAGGYNEQFF
j_gene: TRBJ1-2; abundance: -; v_gene: TRBV2; CDR3aa: CARRARSFYGYTF
j_gene: TRBJ1-4; abundance: -; v_gene: TRBV19; CDR3aa: CASSSDRGPDEKLFF
j_gene: TRBJ2-2; abundance: -; v_gene: TRBV4-3; CDR3aa: CASSQGPWTGGPGELFF
j_gene: TRBJ2-1; abundance: -; v_gene: TRBV7-3; CDR3aa: CASSPPGTSEFNEQFF
j_gene: TRBJ2-1; abundance: once; v_gene: TRBV18; CDR3aa: CASSPGTGWIFEQFF
j_gene: TRBJ1-2; abundance: -; v_gene: TRBV2; CDR3aa: CASSDQPGDRRPGYTF
j_gene: TRBJ2-3; abundance: -; v_gene: TRBV5-8; CDR3aa: CASSLRDKELPDTQYF
j_gene: TRBJ2-7; abundance: -; v_gene: TRBV2; CDR3aa: CASSAGGTGLYEQYF
j_gene: TRBJ2-3; abundance: -; v_gene: TRBV11-1; CDR3aa: CASARDRVSTDTQYF
j_gene: TRBJ2-5; abundance: -; v_gene: TRBV3-1/TRBV3-2; CDR3aa: CASSQRREGETQYF
j_gene: TRBJ1-4; abundance: -; v_gene: TRBV28; CDR3aa: CASSGATGGSEKLFF
j_gene: TRBJ1-2; abundance: -; v_gene: TRBV6-4; CDR3aa: CASSESGAGGYTF
j_gene: TRBJ1-5; abundance: once; v_gene: TRBV19; CDR3aa: CASSTPSRDRLSNQPQHF
j_gene: TRBJ1-2; abundance: -; v_gene: TRBV6-1; CDR3aa: CASSEGVWPGAYGYTF
j_gene: TRBJ2-7; abundance: -; v_gene: TRBV9; CDR3aa: CASSSGTVPTSQYF
j_gene: TRBJ1-6; abundance: -; v_gene: TRBV6-2/TRBV6-3; CDR3aa: CASSYDRPSYNSPLHF
j_gene: TRBJ2-1; abundance: -; v_gene: TRBV27; CDR3aa: CASSDTYRGNNEQFF
j_gene: TRBJ1-1; abundance: -; v_gene: TRBV15; CDR3aa: CATSRKQGIEAFF
j_gene: TRBJ2-1; abundance: -; v_gene: TRBV6-2/TRBV6-3; CDR3aa: CASSRGLAGRSSYNEQFF
j_gene: TRBJ2-3; abundance: -; v_gene: TRBV5-5; CDR3aa: CASSLASGGASGTQYF
j_gene: TRBJ2-2; abundance: -; v_gene: TRBV4-3; CDR3aa: CASSQEAVNRGELFF
j_gene: TRBJ2-1; abundance: once; v_gene: TRBV5-4; CDR3aa: CASSFRQGAVNEQFF
j_gene: TRBJ2-2; abundance: -; v_gene: TRBV19; CDR3aa: CAVQGATTGELFF
j_gene: TRBJ2-5; abundance: -; v_gene: TRBV29-1; CDR3aa: CSVGAWELQETQYF
j_gene: TRBJ2-1; abundance: once; v_gene: TRBV28; CDR3aa: CASSPPPANEQFF
j_gene: TRBJ2-5; abundance: -; v_gene: TRBV11-1; CDR3aa: CASSLAGGGLEETQYF
j_gene: TRBJ1-1; abundance: -; v_gene: TRBV6-1; CDR3aa: CASSETTGTEAFF
j_gene: TRBJ2-7; abundance: once; v_gene: TRBV6-6; CDR3aa: CASSLGQSSYEQYF
j_gene: TRBJ1-5; abundance: few; v_gene: TRBV19; CDR3aa: CASSIIGDNQHF
j_gene: TRBJ1-1; abundance: -; v_gene: TRBV2; CDR3aa: CASALGQGAGEEAFF
j_gene: TRBJ1-2; abundance: -; v_gene: TRBV7-2; CDR3aa: CASSSPDGRGGYTF
j_gene: TRBJ1-3; abundance: -; v_gene: TRBV19; CDR3aa: CASSPGTGGNTIYF
j_gene: TRBJ1-4; abundance: -; v_gene: TRBV28; CDR3aa: CASSAQGSYNEKLFF
j_gene: TRBJ1-6; abundance: -; v_gene: TRBV10-3; CDR3aa: CATRAGPGSSPLHF
j_gene: TRBJ2-5; abundance: few; v_gene: TRBV2; CDR3aa: CASGGLGLETQYF
j_gene: TRBJ2-7; abundance: -; v_gene: TRBV5-1; CDR3aa: CASSGLGQGVREQYF